Described below is a single T cell receptor (beta chain) sequence and its context. The antigen remains unidentified. Presence of unique molecular identifiers characterized the TCR beta cDNA libraries. Starting from approximately 1 to 10 million T cells, the study yielded 460,000 or so cDNA molecules. TCRdb called the PCR reads again in MiXCR, with one record for every CDR3 protein. The repertoire holds about 430,000 distinct CDR3 sequences, roughly 38% seen once, with about 8% in the top ten. The sample is drawn from a study of post-analysis software for immune sequencing data. Study details: Relapsing-remitting, secondary progressive and progressive-relapsing multiple sclerosis were all included among the disease courses. The study, taken as a whole, reports: Compared with controls, patients had more of five TRBV segments, including TRBV5-6, TRBV5-1 and TRBV20-1. Strong co-clustering by F measure linked samples that shared a preparation batch. Multiple sclerosis patients had significantly lower normalized Chao1 diversity than controls.

Germline V gene lookup returns CDR1 SGHTA and CDR2 FQGTGA. CDR3 size: 15 residues. The V gene lost 5 bases and the J gene lost 7 bases, with 15 bases spanning the gap. J is TRBJ1-6 and V is TRBV7-3; tentatively, D is TRBD1 (6 bases). This clonotype was sampled from a girl aged 2-10 years with multiple sclerosis. Sequences were obtained from blood. The CDR3 bases are TGTGCCAGCAGCCCAAGGGGGGACGCGAATTCACCCCTCCACTTT. This gives the protein CASSPRGDANSPLHF.